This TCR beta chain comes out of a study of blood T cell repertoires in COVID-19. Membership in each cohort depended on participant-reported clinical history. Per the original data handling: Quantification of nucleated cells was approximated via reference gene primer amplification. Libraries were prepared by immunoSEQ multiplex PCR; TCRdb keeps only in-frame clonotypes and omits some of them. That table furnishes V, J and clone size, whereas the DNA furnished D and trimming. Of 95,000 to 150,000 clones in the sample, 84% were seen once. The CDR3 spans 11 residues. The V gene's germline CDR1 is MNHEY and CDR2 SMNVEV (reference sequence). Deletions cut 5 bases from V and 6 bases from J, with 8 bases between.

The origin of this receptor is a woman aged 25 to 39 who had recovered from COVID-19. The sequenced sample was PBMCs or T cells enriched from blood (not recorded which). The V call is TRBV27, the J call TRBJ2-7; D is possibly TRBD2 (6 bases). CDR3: CASSVGSEQYF. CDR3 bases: TGTGCCAGCAGTGTCGGGAGCGAGCAGTACTTC.